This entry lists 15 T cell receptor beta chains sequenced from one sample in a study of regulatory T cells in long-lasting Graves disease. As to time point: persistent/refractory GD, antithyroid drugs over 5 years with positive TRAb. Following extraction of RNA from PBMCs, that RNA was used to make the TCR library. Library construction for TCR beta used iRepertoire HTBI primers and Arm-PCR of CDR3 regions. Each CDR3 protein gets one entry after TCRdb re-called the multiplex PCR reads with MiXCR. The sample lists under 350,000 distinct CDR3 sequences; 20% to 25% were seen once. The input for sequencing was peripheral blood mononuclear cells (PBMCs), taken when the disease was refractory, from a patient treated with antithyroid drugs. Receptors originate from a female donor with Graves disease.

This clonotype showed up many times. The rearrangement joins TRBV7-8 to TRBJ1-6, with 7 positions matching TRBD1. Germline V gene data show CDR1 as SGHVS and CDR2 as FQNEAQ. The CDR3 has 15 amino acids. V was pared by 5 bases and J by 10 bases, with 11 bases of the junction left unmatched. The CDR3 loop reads CASSPGTERSSPLHF. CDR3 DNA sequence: TGTGCCAGCAGCCCAGGGACAGAGCGATCCTCACCCCTCCACTTT. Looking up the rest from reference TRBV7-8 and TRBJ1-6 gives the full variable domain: GAGVSQSPRYKVAKRGQDVALRCDPISGHVSLFWYQQALGQGPEFLTYFQNEAQLDKSGLPSDRFFAERPEGSVSTLKIQRTQQEDSAVYLCASSPGTERSSPLHFGNGTRLTVT.

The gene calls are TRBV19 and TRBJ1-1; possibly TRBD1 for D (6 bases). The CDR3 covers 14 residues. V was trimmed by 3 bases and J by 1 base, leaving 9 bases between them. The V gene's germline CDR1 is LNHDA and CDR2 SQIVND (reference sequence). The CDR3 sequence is CASSITGTNTEAFF. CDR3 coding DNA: TGTGCCAGTAGTATCACAGGGACGAACACTGAAGCTTTCTTT.

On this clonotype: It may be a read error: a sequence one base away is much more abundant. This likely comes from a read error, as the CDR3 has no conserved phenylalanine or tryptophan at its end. CDR3 DNA: TGTGCCAGCAGTGATTGGAGGGGATCGTACGAGCAGTACCTC. Translated, it gives CASSDWRGSYEQYL. This chain connects TRBV7-8 to TRBJ2-7; possible D gene TRBD2, 6 bases. The germline V gene encodes CDR1 SGHVS and CDR2 FQNEAQ. V was trimmed by 6 bases and J by 4 bases, leaving 16 bases between them. This CDR3 comprises 14 residues.

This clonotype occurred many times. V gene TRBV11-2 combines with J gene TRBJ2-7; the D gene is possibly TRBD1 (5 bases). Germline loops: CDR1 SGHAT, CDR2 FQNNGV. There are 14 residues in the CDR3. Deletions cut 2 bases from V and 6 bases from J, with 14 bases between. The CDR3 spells CASSLQGLSGEQYF. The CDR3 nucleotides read TGTGCCAGCAGCTTACAGGGTCTATCTGGCGAGCAGTACTTC. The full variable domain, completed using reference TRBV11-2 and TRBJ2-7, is EAGVAQSPRYKIIEKRQSVAFWCNPISGHATLYWYQQILGQGPKLLIQFQNNGVVDDSQLPKDRFSAERLKGVDSTLKIQPAKLEDSAVYLCASSLQGLSGEQYFGPGTRLTVT.

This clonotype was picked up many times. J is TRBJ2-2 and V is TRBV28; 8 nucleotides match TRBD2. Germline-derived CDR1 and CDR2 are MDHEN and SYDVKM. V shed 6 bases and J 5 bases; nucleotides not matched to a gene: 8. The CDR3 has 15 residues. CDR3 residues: CASRKGLAGTGELFF. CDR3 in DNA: TGTGCCAGCAGGAAAGGACTAGCCGGGACCGGGGAGCTGTTTTTT.

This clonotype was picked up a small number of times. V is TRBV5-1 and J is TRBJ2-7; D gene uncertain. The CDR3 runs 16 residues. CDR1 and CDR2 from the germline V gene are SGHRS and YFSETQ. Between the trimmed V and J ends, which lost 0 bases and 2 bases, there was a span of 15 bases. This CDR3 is CASSLAPGFGTYEQYF. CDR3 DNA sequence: TGCGCCAGCAGCTTGGCCCCAGGCTTCGGTACCTACGAGCAGTACTTC.

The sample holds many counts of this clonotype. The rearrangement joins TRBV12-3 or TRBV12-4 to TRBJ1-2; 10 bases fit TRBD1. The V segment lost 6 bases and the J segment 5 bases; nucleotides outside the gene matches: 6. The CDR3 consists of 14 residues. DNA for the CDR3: TGTGCCAGCAGCGATCCGGGACAGGGGTATGGCTACACCTTC. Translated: CASSDPGQGYGYTF.

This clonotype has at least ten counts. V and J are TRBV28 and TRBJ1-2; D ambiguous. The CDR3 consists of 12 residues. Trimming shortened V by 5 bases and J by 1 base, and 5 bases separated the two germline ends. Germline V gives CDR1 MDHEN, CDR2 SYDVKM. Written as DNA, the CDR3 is TGTGCCAGCAGTCCGCATAACTATGGCTACACCTTC. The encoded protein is CASSPHNYGYTF.

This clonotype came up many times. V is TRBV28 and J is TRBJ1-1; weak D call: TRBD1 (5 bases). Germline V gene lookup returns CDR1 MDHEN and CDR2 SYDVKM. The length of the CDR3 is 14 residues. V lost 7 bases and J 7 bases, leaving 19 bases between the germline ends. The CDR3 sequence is CASIKRVDSSEAFF. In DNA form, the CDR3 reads TGTGCCAGCATAAAAAGGGTAGACAGCAGTGAAGCTTTCTTT.

The CDR3 loop reads CASSPFDMAVFAEAFF. The CDR3 nucleotides read TGTGCCAGCAGCCCCTTCGACATGGCCGTGTTCGCTGAAGCTTTCTTT. The chain couples TRBV7-9 to TRBJ1-1; D remains ambiguous. Germline CDR1 reads SEHNR; CDR2 reads FQNEAQ (reference sequence). Trimming left V 5 bases short and J 6 bases short, with 22 bases between. The CDR3 covers 16 residues. The complete variable domain, with remaining parts taken from reference TRBV7-9 and TRBJ1-1, reads DTGVSQNPRHKITKRGQNVTFRCDPISEHNRLYWYRQTLGQGPEFLTYFQNEAQLEKSRLLSDRFSAERPKGSFSTLEIQRTEQGDSAMYLCASSPFDMAVFAEAFFGQGTRLTVV.

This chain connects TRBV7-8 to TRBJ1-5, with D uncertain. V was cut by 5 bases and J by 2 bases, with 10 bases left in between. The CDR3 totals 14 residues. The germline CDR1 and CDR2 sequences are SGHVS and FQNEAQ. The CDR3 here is CASSPWTGNQPQHF. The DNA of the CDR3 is TGTGCCAGCAGCCCGTGGACTGGCAATCAGCCCCAGCATTTT.

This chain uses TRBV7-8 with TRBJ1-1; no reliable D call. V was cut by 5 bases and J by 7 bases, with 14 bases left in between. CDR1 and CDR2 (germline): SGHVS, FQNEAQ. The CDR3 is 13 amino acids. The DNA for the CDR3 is TGTGCCAGCAGCCGAAGAGAGACCGGTGAAGCTTTCTTT. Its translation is CASSRRETGEAFF.

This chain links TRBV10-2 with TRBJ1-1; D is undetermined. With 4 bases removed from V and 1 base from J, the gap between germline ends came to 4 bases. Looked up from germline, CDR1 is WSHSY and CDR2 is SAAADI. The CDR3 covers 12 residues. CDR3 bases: TGCGCCAGCAGTGTGGGGAACACTGAAGCTTTCTTT. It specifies CASSVGNTEAFF.

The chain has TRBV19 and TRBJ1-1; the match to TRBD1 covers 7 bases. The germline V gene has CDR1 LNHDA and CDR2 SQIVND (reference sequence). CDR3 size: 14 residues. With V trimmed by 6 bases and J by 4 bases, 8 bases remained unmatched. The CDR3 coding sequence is TGTGCCAGTAGAAGACAGGGATGGTCCACTGAAGCTTTCTTT. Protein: CASRRQGWSTEAFF. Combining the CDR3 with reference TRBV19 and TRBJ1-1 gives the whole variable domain DGGITQSPKYLFRKEGQNVTLSCEQNLNHDAMYWYRQDPGQGLRLIYYSQIVNDFQKGDIAEGYSVSREKKESFPLTVTSAQKNPTAFYLCASRRQGWSTEAFFGQGTRLTVV.

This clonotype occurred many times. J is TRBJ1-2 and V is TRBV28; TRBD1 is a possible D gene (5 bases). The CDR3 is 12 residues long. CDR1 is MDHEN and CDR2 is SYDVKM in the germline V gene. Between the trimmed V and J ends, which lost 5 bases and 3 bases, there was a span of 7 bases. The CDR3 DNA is TGTGCCAGCAGTCCGACAGACTATGGCTACACCTTC. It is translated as CASSPTDYGYTF.